A selection of T cell receptor beta chains follows, all from one sample in a study of radiation and T cells in renal cell carcinoma. Some clones are missing from TCRdb's copy, which holds only in-frame ones; the method was immunoSEQ multiplex PCR. Among 20,000 to 25,000 clones listed, nearly 55% were seen once. The input for sequencing was tumor tissue, taken from a patient whose treatment was nephrectomy without radiotherapy. These receptors were taken from a human donor with renal cell carcinoma. Each CDR3 is given with its conserved first and last residue. A D gene is named only where the DNA matches it firmly. Size is stated for part of the rows, as once, few or many counts, or as a class when the clone is expanded.

clone size	V gene	J gene	D gene	CDR3 protein	CDR3 DNA
few	TRBV2	TRBJ2-1	.	CASSEADNYNEQFF	TGTGCCAGCAGTGAAGCGGACAACTACAATGAGCAGTTCTTC
.	TRBV9	TRBJ1-2	.	CASSTGPGNVRGYTF	TGTGCCAGCAGCACAGGGCCTGGGAATGTGCGTGGCTACACCTTC
few	TRBV6-5	TRBJ2-1	.	CASIGRGRSHNEQFF	TGTGCCAGCATAGGGAGGGGGCGATCCCACAATGAGCAGTTCTTC
few	TRBV19	TRBJ1-1	.	CASATRGAVQVGTEAFF	TGTGCCAGCGCTACTCGTGGGGCTGTTCAGGTCGGCACTGAAGCTTTCTTT
once	TRBV7-2	TRBJ1-5	.	CASSLARVRNQPQHF	TGTGCCAGCAGCTTAGCCCGGGTTCGCAATCAGCCCCAGCATTTT
once	TRBV4-1	TRBJ1-1	.	CASSQAVYIQTTNTEAFF	TGCGCCAGCAGCCAAGCAGTGTATATCCAAACTACGAACACTGAAGCTTTCTTT
.	TRBV5-6	TRBJ1-2	TRBD1	CASSLGDRETLYGYTF	TGTGCCAGCAGCTTGGGGGACAGGGAGACCCTCTACGGCTACACCTTC
.	TRBV7-2	TRBJ2-2	.	CASRIRQRGTGELFF	TGTGCCAGCAGGATACGACAGAGAGGCACCGGGGAGCTGTTTTTT
few	TRBV7-9	TRBJ1-1	.	CASSLEGGRSSAFF	TGTGCCAGCAGCTTAGAGGGGGGACGCTCCTCCGCTTTCTTT
.	TRBV6-5	TRBJ1-1	TRBD1	CASSFGQVNTEAFF	TGTGCCAGCAGCTTCGGACAGGTGAACACTGAAGCTTTCTTT
.	TRBV6-4	TRBJ1-6	.	CASGEGSNSPLHF	TGTGCCAGCGGGGAGGGATCAAATTCACCCCTCCACTTT
few	TRBV5-6	TRBJ1-6	.	CASSLASGARSPLHF	TGTGCCAGCAGCTTGGCATCAGGGGCCCGTTCACCCCTCCACTTT
.	TRBV9	TRBJ1-6	.	CASSVGRSPLHF	TGTGCCAGCAGCGTAGGGAGATCACCCCTCCACTTT
few	TRBV6-6	TRBJ1-6	.	CASSPDSYNSPLHF	TGTGCCAGCAGTCCCGACAGCTATAATTCACCCCTCCACTTT
few	TRBV5-6	TRBJ2-5	.	CASSTAGRGPTQETQYF	TGTGCCAGCAGCACTGCGGGGCGGGGGCCTACCCAAGAGACCCAGTACTTC
.	TRBV6-4	TRBJ2-7	.	CASSEGRLPYTYEQYF	TGTGCCAGCAGTGAGGGACGCCTGCCCTATACCTACGAGCAGTACTTC